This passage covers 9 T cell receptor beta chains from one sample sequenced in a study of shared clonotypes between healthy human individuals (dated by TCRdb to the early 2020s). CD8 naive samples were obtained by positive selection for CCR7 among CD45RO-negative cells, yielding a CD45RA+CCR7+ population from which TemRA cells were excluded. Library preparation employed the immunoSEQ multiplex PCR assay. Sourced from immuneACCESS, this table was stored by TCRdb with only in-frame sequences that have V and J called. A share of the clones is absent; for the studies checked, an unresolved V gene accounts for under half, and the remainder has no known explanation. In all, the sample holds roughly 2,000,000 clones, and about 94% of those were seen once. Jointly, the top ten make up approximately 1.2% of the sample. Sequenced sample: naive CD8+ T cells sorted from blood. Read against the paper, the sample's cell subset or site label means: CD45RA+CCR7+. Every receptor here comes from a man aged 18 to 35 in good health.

The CDR3 DNA is TGCGCCAGCAGTTACACCGGGACGGGACTGCCCTACGAGCAGTACTTC. This encodes CASSYTGTGLPYEQYF. This chain uses TRBV5-1 with TRBJ2-7; possibly TRBD2 for D (6 bases). Germline V gene lookup returns CDR1 SGHRS and CDR2 YFSETQ. V lost 5 bases and J lost 2, with 20 bases in between. This CDR3 is 16 amino acids long.

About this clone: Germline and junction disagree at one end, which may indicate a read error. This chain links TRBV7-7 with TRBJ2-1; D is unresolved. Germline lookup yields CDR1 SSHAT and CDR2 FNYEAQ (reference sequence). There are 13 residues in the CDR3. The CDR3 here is CASSSTGSREQFF. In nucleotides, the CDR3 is TGTGCTAGCAGTTCAACGGGTTCACGGGAGCAGTTCTTC.

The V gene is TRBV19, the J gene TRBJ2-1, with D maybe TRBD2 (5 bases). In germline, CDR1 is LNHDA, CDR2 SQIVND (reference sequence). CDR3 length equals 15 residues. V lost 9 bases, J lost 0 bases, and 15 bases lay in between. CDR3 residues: CASRAAPNSYNEQFF. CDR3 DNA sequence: TGTGCCAGCAGAGCGGCGCCAAACTCCTACAATGAGCAGTTCTTC.

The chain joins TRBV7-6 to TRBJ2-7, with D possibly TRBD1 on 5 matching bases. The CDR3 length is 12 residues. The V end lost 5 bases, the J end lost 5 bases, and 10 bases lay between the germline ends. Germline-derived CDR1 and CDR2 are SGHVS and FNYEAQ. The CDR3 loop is CASSDVGDEQYF. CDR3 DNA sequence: TGTGCCAGCAGCGACGTAGGGGACGAGCAGTACTTC.

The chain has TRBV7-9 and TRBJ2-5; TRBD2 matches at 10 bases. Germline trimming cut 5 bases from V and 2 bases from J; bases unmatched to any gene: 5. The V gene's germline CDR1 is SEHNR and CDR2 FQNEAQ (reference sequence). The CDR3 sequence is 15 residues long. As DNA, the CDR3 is TGTGCCAGCAGCCCGCGGACTAGCGGACAAGAGACCCAGTACTTC. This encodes CASSPRTSGQETQYF.

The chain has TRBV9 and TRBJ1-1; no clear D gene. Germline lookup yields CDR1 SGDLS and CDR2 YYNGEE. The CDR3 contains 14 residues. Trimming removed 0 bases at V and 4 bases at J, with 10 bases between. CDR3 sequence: CASSVGERSTEAFF. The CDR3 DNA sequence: TGTGCCAGCAGCGTAGGGGAGCGGAGCACTGAAGCTTTCTTT.

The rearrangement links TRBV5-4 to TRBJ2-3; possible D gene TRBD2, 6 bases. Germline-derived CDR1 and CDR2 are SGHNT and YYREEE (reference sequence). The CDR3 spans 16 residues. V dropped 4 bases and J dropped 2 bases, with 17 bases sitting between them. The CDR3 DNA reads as TGTGCCAGCAGCGTGCCCGGGACTCTTAACACAGATACGCAGTATTTT. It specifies CASSVPGTLNTDTQYF.

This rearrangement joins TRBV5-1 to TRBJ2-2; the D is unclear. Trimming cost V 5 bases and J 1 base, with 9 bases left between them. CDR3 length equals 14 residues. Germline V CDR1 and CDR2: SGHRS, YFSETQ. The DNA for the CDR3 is TGCGCCAGCAGACCGGACCAGAACACCGGGGAGCTGTTTTTT. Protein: CASRPDQNTGELFF.

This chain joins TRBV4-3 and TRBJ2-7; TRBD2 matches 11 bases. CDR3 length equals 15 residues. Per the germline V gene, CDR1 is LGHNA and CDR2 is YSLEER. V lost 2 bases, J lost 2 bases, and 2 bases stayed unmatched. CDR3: CASSQLTSGTYEQYF. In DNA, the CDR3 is TGCGCCAGCAGCCAATTGACTAGCGGGACCTACGAGCAGTACTTC.